A single sample gave rise to the 9 T cell receptor beta chains below, sequenced in a study of blood T cell repertoires in COVID-19. The method was immunoSEQ multiplex PCR; TCRdb's version includes in-frame clones alone and lacks a portion of them. The sample holds 160,000 or so clones, about 88% seen once. The sequenced sample was peripheral blood. The origin of the receptors is a man aged 55 to 70 with active or convalescent COVID-19.

This clone showed up just once. V usage is TRBV28 and J usage is TRBJ2-3, with D perhaps matching TRBD1 or TRBD2 (6 bases each). With 6 bases removed from V and 2 bases from J, the gap between germline ends came to 15 bases. Germline-derived CDR1 and CDR2 are MDHEN and SYDVKM. The CDR3 is 15 residues long. Here the CDR3 reads CASSLGGSSTDTQYF. DNA of the CDR3: TGTGCCAGCAGCTTAGGGGGGAGTTCCACAGATACGCAGTATTTT.

This chain connects TRBV2 to TRBJ2-1, with D possibly being TRBD1 (6 bases). The CDR3 loop spans 15 amino acids. Germline V lookup: CDR1 SNHLY, CDR2 FYNNEI. The V end was cut by 10 bases, the J end by 5 bases, with 21 bases between. The CDR3 sequence is CATQGYSLGNNEQFF. CDR3 DNA sequence: TGTGCCACACAGGGATACTCCCTCGGAAACAATGAGCAGTTCTTC.

Remarks on this clone: One junction end does not reproduce the germline sequence, and a read error may be involved. The chain employs TRBV7-2 and TRBJ2-7, with D possibly being TRBD2 (6 bases). The V gene's germline CDR1 is SGHTA and CDR2 FQGNSA. The CDR3 totals 14 residues. Here the CDR3 DNA reads TGTGCCAGCAGCCTAGCTCGGGACTTCTACGAGCAGTACTTC. This gives the protein CASSLARDFYEQYF. The complete variable domain, with remaining parts taken from reference TRBV7-2 and TRBJ2-7, reads GAGVSQSPSNKVTEKGKDVELRCDPISGHTALYWYRQSLGQGLEFLIYFQGNSAPDKSGLPSDRFSAERTGGSVSTLTIQRTQQEDSAVYLCASSLARDFYEQYFGPGTRLTVT.

The chain combines TRBV29-1 with TRBJ1-2, with D perhaps matching TRBD1 (5 bases). V was shortened by 2 bases and J by 0 bases, with 10 bases between the two germline ends. Germline CDR1 and CDR2: SQVTM and ANQGSEA. The length of the CDR3 is 14 residues. CDR3 residues: CSVETGGSNYGYTF. The DNA of the CDR3 is TGCAGCGTTGAAACAGGCGGATCTAACTATGGCTACACCTTC.

This clone has more than one count but fewer than ten. The rearrangement links TRBV19 to TRBJ2-7; D is perhaps TRBD2 (6 bases). V dropped 5 bases and J dropped 0 bases, with 17 bases sitting between them. CDR3 size: 16 residues. The germline V gene has CDR1 LNHDA and CDR2 SQIVND (reference sequence). CDR3 nucleotide sequence: TGTGCCAGTAGTCCGCGGGACCGATTGGGCTCCTACGAGCAGTACTTC. Residues: CASSPRDRLGSYEQYF. Supplemented by reference TRBV19 and TRBJ2-7, the full variable domain reads DGGITQSPKYLFRKEGQNVTLSCEQNLNHDAMYWYRQDPGQGLRLIYYSQIVNDFQKGDIAEGYSVSREKKESFPLTVTSAQKNPTAFYLCASSPRDRLGSYEQYFGPGTRLTVT.

The rearrangement joins TRBV6-1 to TRBJ2-1; D perhaps matches TRBD2 (6 bases). In germline, CDR1 is MNHNS, CDR2 SASEGT. CDR3 size: 16 residues. Between the trimmed V and J ends, which lost 2 bases and 10 bases, there was a span of 21 bases. The CDR3 sequence is CASSERGTPALPEQFF. The CDR3 coding sequence is TGTGCCAGCAGTGAAAGAGGGACTCCAGCTCTCCCCGAGCAGTTCTTC.

This clone has a single count. The chain carries TRBV15 and TRBJ1-2; 10 nucleotides align to TRBD1. Trimming took 3 bases from V and 3 from J; bases not matched to a gene: 7. This CDR3 has 16 amino acids. The germline V gene encodes CDR1 LNHNV and CDR2 YYDKDF (reference sequence). The CDR3 spells CATSRQRTGGYYGYTF. CDR3 DNA: TGTGCCACCAGCAGGCAACGGACAGGGGGGTACTATGGCTACACCTTC.

This clone was observed a handful of times. The rearrangement links TRBV5-1 to TRBJ2-7; the D is unclear. The CDR3 is 14 amino acids. Trimming stripped 0 bases from V and 0 bases from J, with 7 bases between. CDR1 and CDR2 from the germline V gene are SGHRS and YFSETQ. CDR3 DNA: TGCGCCAGCAGCTTGGTGTCAGGCTCCTACGAGCAGTACTTC. This encodes CASSLVSGSYEQYF.

The chain is built from TRBV7-2 and TRBJ2-7; TRBD1 matches at 7 bases. CDR3 length: 15 residues. Trimming at V came to 5 bases and at J to 2 bases, leaving 9 bases not matched to a gene. Germline V gene data show CDR1 as SGHTA and CDR2 as FQGNSA. The CDR3 loop reads CASSLLQGSPYEQYF. Written as DNA, the CDR3 is TGTGCCAGCAGCCTACTACAGGGGTCCCCCTACGAGCAGTACTTC. Full variable domain (missing parts from reference TRBV7-2 and TRBJ2-7): GAGVSQSPSNKVTEKGKDVELRCDPISGHTALYWYRQSLGQGLEFLIYFQGNSAPDKSGLPSDRFSAERTGGSVSTLTIQRTQQEDSAVYLCASSLLQGSPYEQYFGPGTRLTVT.